These 2 T cell receptor beta chains were all obtained from the same sample, sequenced in a study of T cells after yellow fever vaccination. TCRdb reprocessed the 5' RACE reads via MiXCR and lists one record per CDR3 protein. Counted here are a few hundred thousand distinct CDR3 sequences, over 10% occurring once; the ten biggest clones make up approximately 0.49%. Source: CD4+ T cells sorted from PBMCs, taken 45 days after the yellow fever booster vaccination. The receptors derive from a young man who received the YFV17D yellow fever vaccine.

This clonotype has at least ten counts. J is TRBJ2-1 and V is TRBV7-2, with no clear D. CDR3 size: 15 residues. Looked up from germline, CDR1 is SGHTA and CDR2 is FQGNSA. V lost 1 base and J lost 0, with 7 bases in between. The CDR3 reads CASSLGAHSYNEQFF. DNA of the CDR3: TGTGCCAGCAGCTTAGGGGCCCACTCCTACAATGAGCAGTTCTTC.

The chain couples TRBV6-2 or TRBV6-3 to TRBJ1-1, with D uncertain. Germline values: CDR1 MNHEY, CDR2 SVGEGT. This CDR3 spans 12 amino acids. With 7 bases removed from V and 2 bases from J, the gap between germline ends came to 8 bases. CDR3 DNA sequence: TGTGCCAGCACTTCGATAAACACTGAAGCTTTCTTT. This codes for CASTSINTEAFF.